Listed here are 17 T cell receptor beta chains from one sample, sequenced in a study of T cell repertoires in ileal Crohn's disease. Time point of the sample: inflamed ileum from the surgical specimen. Sequencing used immunoSEQ multiplex PCR; TCRdb keeps in-frame clones, though not all of them. The table includes 16,000 or so clones, 92% detected once. The material sequenced was ileal tissue. The receptors originated from an adult with Crohn's disease.

V gene TRBV27 combines with J gene TRBJ1-6; D might be TRBD1 (6 bases). The CDR3 is 15 residues long. Trimming took off 0 bases at V and 8 bases at J, with 11 bases between the two ends. Germline lookup yields CDR1 MNHEY and CDR2 SMNVEV (reference sequence). The CDR3, as DNA: TGTGCCAGCAGTTTATCAACCAGGGGCGATTCACCCCTCCACTTT. It translates to CASSLSTRGDSPLHF.

The chain is built from TRBV5-1 and TRBJ2-6, with D possibly TRBD1 on 5 matching bases. V was trimmed by 3 bases and J by 1 base, leaving 8 bases between them. The CDR3 has 15 residues. Germline loops: CDR1 SGHRS, CDR2 YFSETQ. CDR3 sequence reads: CASSSQGSGANVLTF. The CDR3 DNA sequence: TGCGCCAGCAGCTCCCAGGGTTCTGGGGCCAACGTCCTGACTTTC.

The J gene is TRBJ2-5, the V gene TRBV5-1, with 9 bases lining up with TRBD2. The CDR3 is 15 residues long. V was pared by 4 bases and J by 5 bases, with 9 bases of the junction left unmatched. Germline V gives CDR1 SGHRS, CDR2 YFSETQ. CDR3 in DNA: TGCGCCAGCAGCCCCGCGGGGGGGGGCTGGGAGACCCAGTACTTC. Residues: CASSPAGGGWETQYF.

The genes are TRBV4-3 and TRBJ2-7; possibly TRBD2 for D (6 bases). The CDR3 consists of 15 residues. The ends were cut back, 5 bases at V and 0 bases at J, with 14 bases in the middle. CDR1 LGHNA and CDR2 YSLEER come from the germline V gene. As DNA, the CDR3 is TGCGCCAGCAGCGGCCGGGACGGGAGCTCCTACGAGCAGTACTTC. This sequence encodes CASSGRDGSSYEQYF.

The CDR3 coding sequence is TGTGCCAGCAACCCGGACAGAAACAATCAGCCCCAGCATTTT. The encoded protein is CASNPDRNNQPQHF. V gene TRBV2 combines with J gene TRBJ1-5; perhaps TRBD1 as D (6 bases). This CDR3 is 14 amino acids long. Germline loops: CDR1 SNHLY, CDR2 FYNNEI. V shed 7 bases and J shed 3 bases, with 13 bases lying between them.

This clone was picked up one time. This sequence joins TRBV29-1 and TRBJ1-1; D might be TRBD1 (5 bases). The germline V and J ends were trimmed by 7 bases and 3 bases, with 12 bases remaining between them. The CDR3 covers 12 residues. CDR1 is SQVTM, CDR2 ANQGSEA, per germline. The chain's CDR3 is CSGALGDTEAFF. The CDR3, as DNA: TGCAGCGGGGCCCTAGGGGACACTGAAGCTTTCTTT.

The chain has TRBV11-3 and TRBJ1-1; D not resolved. Trimming removed 3 bases at V and 5 bases at J, with 10 bases between. The germline CDR1 and CDR2 sequences are SGHNT and YENEEA. The CDR3 loop spans 13 amino acids. DNA for the CDR3: TGTGCCAGCAGCTTGTATTCCGGGACTGAAGCTTTCTTT. This gives the protein CASSLYSGTEAFF.

This chain connects TRBV10-1 to TRBJ2-7; 7 positions match TRBD1. Germline V gene sequence: CDR1 WNHNN, CDR2 SYGVQD (reference sequence). The CDR3 is 15 amino acids. Trimming removed 4 bases from V and 2 bases from J; junction bases left unmatched: 8. CDR3 bases: TGCGCCAGCAGTGTAAAGACAGGGATTACCTACGAGCAGTACTTC. The encoded protein is CASSVKTGITYEQYF.

CDR3 protein: CASSTGQGYGYTF. CDR3 nucleotides: TGTGCCAGCAGCACGGGACAGGGTTATGGCTACACCTTC. The chain uses TRBV5-4 and TRBJ1-2; 9 nucleotides align to TRBD1. Germline assignment: CDR1 SGHNT and CDR2 YYREEE (reference sequence). This CDR3 spans 13 amino acids. After removal of 4 bases from V and 5 bases from J, the junction contained 3 bases not matched to a gene. Combining the CDR3 with reference TRBV5-4 and TRBJ1-2 gives the whole variable domain ETGVTQSPTHLIKTRGQQVTLRCSSQSGHNTVSWYQQALGQGPQFIFQYYREEENGRGNFPPRFSGLQFPNYSSELNVNALELDDSALYLCASSTGQGYGYTFGSGTRLTVV.

A single count supports this clone. This rearrangement joins TRBV10-2 to TRBJ2-4; D might be TRBD1 (6 bases). Germline-derived CDR1 and CDR2 are WSHSY and SAAADI. V was pared by 0 bases and J by 9 bases, with 15 bases between. The CDR3 covers 15 residues. CDR3 protein: CASSESAGVDSIQYF. Written as DNA, the CDR3 is TGCGCCAGCAGTGAGTCGGCAGGGGTGGATAGCATTCAGTACTTC.

This rearrangement joins TRBV4-2 to TRBJ1-3; no definite D call. Germline CDR1 and CDR2: LGHNA and YNFKEQ. V gave up 0 bases and J gave up 0 bases, with 9 bases separating them. This CDR3 spans 16 amino acids. In nucleotides, the CDR3 is TGTGCCAGCAGCCAAGATTGGACGGACTCTGGAAACACCATATATTTT. Translated: CASSQDWTDSGNTIYF.

The chain carries TRBV5-1 and TRBJ2-3; no reliable D call. This CDR3 region has 12 residues. V was cut by 4 bases and J by 5 bases, with 8 bases left in between. Germline CDR1 is SGHRS and CDR2 is YFSETQ. CDR3 bases: TGCGCCAGCAGCCCCACTGGAGATACGCAGTATTTT. As protein: CASSPTGDTQYF.

The V gene is TRBV6-1, the J gene TRBJ1-5; no reliable D call. The CDR3 length is 13 residues. CDR1 MNHNS and CDR2 SASEGT come from the germline V gene. V lost 4 bases and J 6 bases, leaving 10 bases between the germline ends. DNA for the CDR3: TGTGCCAGCAGTGTGTCGTTCGGTCAGCCCCAGCATTTT. Protein: CASSVSFGQPQHF.

V is TRBV30 and J is TRBJ2-7; no definite D call. V gave up 0 bases and J gave up 0 bases, with 9 bases separating them. This CDR3 region has 14 residues. Germline loops: CDR1 GTSNPN, CDR2 SVGIG (reference sequence). The CDR3 loop reads CAWSVLPHSYEQYF. CDR3 in DNA: TGTGCCTGGAGTGTACTTCCGCACTCCTACGAGCAGTACTTC.

This chain links TRBV10-2 with TRBJ1-3; tentative D call: TRBD1 (5 bases). Between the trimmed V and J ends, which lost 6 bases and 0 bases, there was a span of 9 bases. This CDR3 contains 14 residues. Germline V gene sequence: CDR1 WSHSY, CDR2 SAAADI. In DNA form, the CDR3 reads TGCGCCAGCAGGCCGCAGGGCTCTGGAAACACCATATATTTT. This sequence encodes CASRPQGSGNTIYF.

This chain uses TRBV6-6 with TRBJ1-5; D might be TRBD1 (5 bases). The V end lost 6 bases, the J end lost 3 bases, and 15 bases lay between the germline ends. The germline CDR1 and CDR2 sequences are MNHNY and SVGAGI (reference sequence). The CDR3 runs 15 residues. The CDR3 DNA sequence: TGTGCCAGCAGGGCAACAGGTAACCCCAATCAGCCCCAGCATTTT. Its translation: CASRATGNPNQPQHF.

The V gene is TRBV19, the J gene TRBJ2-1; 10 bases line up with TRBD2. The CDR3 loop spans 15 amino acids. With 4 bases clipped from V and 4 bases from J, the junction kept 4 bases outside the gene matches. CDR1 and CDR2 from the germline V gene are LNHDA and SQIVND (reference sequence). The CDR3 DNA reads as TGTGCCAGTAGTACCGGGACTAGCGCTTACAATGAGCAGTTCTTC. This sequence encodes CASSTGTSAYNEQFF.